Below are 8 T cell receptor beta chains sequenced from a single sample in a study of T cells in Graves' hyperthyroidism and ophthalmopathy. Amplified TCR beta CDR3 regions derived from RNA transcripts. First-round RT-PCR with HTBI primers amplified the TCR CDR3 region. TCRdb called the multiplex PCR reads again in MiXCR, with one record for every CDR3 protein. This sample yields about 350,000 distinct CDR3 sequences, of which about 15% are seen a single time; approximately 25% belongs to the top ten. Sequencing was done on a sample of blood. The receptors here all came from a woman in her 30s with Graves' hyperthyroidism.

The chain links TRBV25-1 to TRBJ2-3, with 9 bases aligning to TRBD2. This CDR3 has 15 amino acids. The germline gives CDR1 MGHDK, CDR2 SYGVNS. The V and J ends lost 3 bases and 4 bases, in that order; junction bases with no gene match: 5. CDR3 amino acids: CASSEGLAGPDTQYF. The CDR3 DNA is TGTGCCAGCAGTGAGGGTCTAGCGGGACCAGATACGCAGTATTTT.

This clonotype was seen only a few times. The J gene is TRBJ2-1, the V gene TRBV5-6; possibly TRBD2 for D (6 bases). This CDR3 region has 14 residues. Germline V gives CDR1 SGHDT, CDR2 YYEEEE. V shed 3 bases and J shed 8 bases, with 15 bases lying between them. This chain's CDR3 is CASSSRTRRDEQFF. The CDR3 bases are TGTGCCAGCAGCTCCCGGACGCGGAGGGATGAGCAGTTCTTC.

This clonotype was picked up a small number of times. The rearrangement links TRBV11-2 to TRBJ2-1; D perhaps matches TRBD1 (5 bases). The germline CDR1 and CDR2 sequences are SGHAT and FQNNGV. Deletions cut 8 bases from V and 2 bases from J, with 28 bases between. This CDR3 region has 19 residues. The CDR3 DNA sequence: TGTGCCAGCTCTGCAGGGCCAGGCCCCGTCCAGGGTCCCTACAATGAGCAGTTCTTC. Translation: CASSAGPGPVQGPYNEQFF. The complete variable domain, with remaining parts taken from reference TRBV11-2 and TRBJ2-1, reads EAGVAQSPRYKIIEKRQSVAFWCNPISGHATLYWYQQILGQGPKLLIQFQNNGVVDDSQLPKDRFSAERLKGVDSTLKIQPAKLEDSAVYLCASSAGPGPVQGPYNEQFFGPGTRLTVL.

The J gene is TRBJ2-5, the V gene TRBV9, with D possibly being TRBD1 (7 bases). The V and J ends lost 3 bases and 1 base respectively, with 16 bases between them. In germline, CDR1 is SGDLS, CDR2 YYNGEE. CDR3 length: 16 amino acids. The CDR3 is CASSARQGGIQETQYF. CDR3 DNA: TGTGCCAGCAGCGCCCGTCAGGGGGGAATCCAAGAGACCCAGTACTTC.

This chain connects TRBV29-1 to TRBJ2-7; a possible D gene is TRBD2 (5 bases). This CDR3 comprises 13 residues. Trimming took off 4 bases at V and 3 bases at J, with 13 bases between the two ends. CDR1 and CDR2 from the germline V gene are SQVTM and ANQGSEA. Here the CDR3 reads CSVVRTDNYEQYF. DNA of the CDR3: TGCAGCGTTGTGAGGACTGACAACTACGAGCAGTACTTC.

This clonotype was counted ten times or more. This chain joins TRBV20-1 and TRBJ2-5; D gene unclear. Trimming shortened V by 1 base and J by 5 bases, and 8 bases separated the two germline ends. The germline CDR1 and CDR2 sequences are DFQATT and SNEGSKA (reference sequence). This CDR3 is 12 amino acids long. The CDR3 nucleotides read TGCAGTGCTAGAGGCGCGGAGGAGACCCAGTACTTC. Translating gives CSARGAEETQYF.

This clonotype was seen repeatedly, ten times or more. The CDR3 sequence: CASSSIAGLAGLNEQYF. Written as DNA, the CDR3 is TGTGCCAGCAGTTCAATTGCTGGACTAGCGGGTCTCAACGAGCAGTACTTC. The chain is built from TRBV27 and TRBJ2-7, with TRBD2 matching 11 bases. Germline CDR1 and CDR2: MNHEY and SMNVEV (reference sequence). J was trimmed by 5 bases and V by 4 bases; bases with no gene match: 13. The CDR3 sequence is 17 residues long.

In the case of this clonotype: Compared with germline, one end of the junction differs, possibly owing to a read error. The J gene is TRBJ1-4, the V gene TRBV2; weak D call: TRBD1 (5 bases). The germline V gene has CDR1 SNHLY and CDR2 FYNNEI. The CDR3 runs 14 residues. The DNA for the CDR3 is TGTGCCAGCAGTGCTGCAGGGACTAATGAAAAACTGCTTTTT. Residues: CASSAAGTNEKLLF.